This T cell receptor beta chain was retrieved from a study of blood T cells in healthy people across ages. This CDR3 has 14 residues. Trimming took off 2 bases at V and 2 bases at J, with 10 bases between the two ends. CDR1 MNHEY and CDR2 SVGAGI come from the germline V gene. General study findings and limits: As age increased, TCR beta diversity per million T cells fell in a roughly linear fashion. The donors' CMV status was not determined, possibly confounding changes in expanded clonotypes. In long-lived donors, naive CD4+ cell counts and diversity exceeded those of aged donors.

Through a sample-barcoded 5' primer and a J-beta primer mix, a second PCR was run for roughly 7 to 11 cycles. One entry per CDR3 protein, called by TCRdb with MiXCR from the 5' RACE reads. In the table there are approximately 780,000 distinct CDR3 sequences, around 24% of which are singletons. This clonotype was counted between two and nine times. Its matching antigen is unknown. These data were likewise used in another study, on T cells of mothers and their children. From that study: No clones detected were persistent microchimeric T cell clones.

Sequences were obtained from blood. J is TRBJ2-7 and V is TRBV6-5; D is uncertain. This receptor was taken from a boy aged 5-17 years in good health. The CDR3 nucleotides are TGTGCCAGCAGTTACGATGGCACTACCTACGAGCAGTACTTC. This sequence encodes CASSYDGTTYEQYF.